Listed below are T cell receptor beta chains from one sample, sequenced in a study of T-cell reconstitution after alpha-beta-depleted transplantation in children. One entry per CDR3 protein, called by TCRdb with MiXCR from the PCR reads. Here the sample spans roughly 160,000 distinct CDR3 sequences, 11% being singletons. The starting material was PBMCs, obtained before TCRalphabeta/CD19-depleted stem cell transplant. These receptors originate from a boy between 2 and 10 years old with acute myeloid leukemia, due to receive a stem cell transplant. Each CDR3 is given with its conserved first and last residue. The D gene is left open where the match is weak. The size entry is marked missing in some rows and otherwise reads once, few, many or a size class.

TRBJ1-5 TRBV20-1 NA few TGCAGTGCTAGAGATTTTGCGGATCAGCCCCAGCATTTT CSARDFADQPQHF
TRBJ1-5 TRBV5-6 TRBD1 many TGTGCCAGCAGCTTTTACCCCGGGACAGATAGCAATCAGCCCCAGCATTTT CASSFYPGTDSNQPQHF
TRBJ2-7 TRBV27 TRBD1 many TGTGCCAGTAAAACCGGGACAGGGGGAACCTACGAGCAGTACTTC CASKTGTGGTYEQYF
TRBJ1-1 TRBV12-3/TRBV12-4 TRBD1 many TGTGCCAGCGGATACTGGGACAGGGTCTTGTTCGGTCGTACGAACACTGAAGCTTTCTTT CASGYWDRVLFGRTNTEAFF
TRBJ2-1 TRBV7-3 NA NA TGTGCCAGCAGCTCGAGTAGCGGAATGTCCTACAATGAGCAGTTCTTC CASSSSSGMSYNEQFF
TRBJ2-7 TRBV7-7 TRBD2 many TGTGCCAGCAGCGCGCTTAGCGGGAGTTCCTACGAGCAGTACTTC CASSALSGSSYEQYF
TRBJ2-3 TRBV20-1 NA many TGCAGTGCCGTAGATCCGGGGACAGATACGCAGTATTTT CSAVDPGTDTQYF
TRBJ2-6 TRBV12-3/TRBV12-4 TRBD1 NA TGTGCCAGCAGGCCCAGGGGGTTTGGGTCTGGGGCCAACGTCCTGACTTTC CASRPRGFGSGANVLTF
TRBJ2-1 TRBV11-2 TRBD2 many TGTGCCAGCAGCAGACGGACTAGCGGGGATTACAATGAGCAGTTCTTC CASSRRTSGDYNEQFF
TRBJ2-1 TRBV28 NA many TGTGCCAGCATTGGAGGGACATACTCTCTGGGTGAGCAGTTCTTC CASIGGTYSLGEQFF
TRBJ1-1 TRBV20-1 NA many TGCAGTGCTTCAGGGACCACTGAAGCTTTCTTT CSASGTTEAFF
TRBJ2-1 TRBV29-1 NA many TGCAGCGTTGAGGGGTTGGAGGTTGGGCAGTTCTTC CSVEGLEVGQFF
TRBJ1-5 TRBV4-1 NA many TGCGCCAGCAGCCAAGTGGGGTGGGGTACCCAGCCCCAGCATTTT CASSQVGWGTQPQHF
TRBJ1-1 TRBV12-3/TRBV12-4 NA many TGTGCCAGCAGTTTACTCAGGAACACTGAAGCTTTCTTT CASSLLRNTEAFF
TRBJ2-1 TRBV12-3/TRBV12-4 TRBD1 many TGTGCCAGCAGTAGATCGGGACAGGGGGCTTATGAGCAGTTCTTC CASSRSGQGAYEQFF
TRBJ1-5 TRBV20-1 TRBD1 many TGCAGTGTTTGGGGACAGGGGGATCAGCCCCAGCATTTT CSVWGQGDQPQHF
TRBJ1-1 TRBV10-3 TRBD1 many TGTGCCATCAGCTCCCGGGTACAGGGGGTTGGCACTGAAGCTTTCTTT CAISSRVQGVGTEAFF
TRBJ2-5 TRBV20-1 NA many TGCAGTGCTAGAGATTCTCGGGACGGCCAAGAGACCCAGTACTTC CSARDSRDGQETQYF
TRBJ2-2 TRBV29-1 TRBD1 many TGCAGCGTCCAAGGGACAGGGGTGAACACCGGGGAGCTGTTTTTT CSVQGTGVNTGELFF
TRBJ2-5 TRBV20-1 TRBD2 many TGCAGTGGCATCGGTCCGGGACTAGGAGGAGAGACCCAGTACTTC CSGIGPGLGGETQYF
TRBJ2-1 TRBV10-2 NA NA TGCGCCAGCCTTGCCTACTACAATGAGCAGTTCTTC CASLAYYNEQFF
TRBJ2-1 TRBV5-1 TRBD2 many TGCGCCAGCAGCTTCGCTAGCGGGGGGGCCTACAATGAGCAGTTCTTC CASSFASGGAYNEQFF
TRBJ1-5 TRBV7-8 NA many TGTGCCAGCAGCTTAGCCCAGGGGCTAAATCAGCCCCAGCATTTT CASSLAQGLNQPQHF
TRBJ2-1 TRBV18 TRBD2 NA TGTGCCAGCTCACCACTAGCGGGGGTTGGCATCGGGGACAATGAGCAGTTCTTC CASSPLAGVGIGDNEQFF
TRBJ1-1 TRBV7-2 TRBD1 many TGTGCCAGCAGCTTTTCCCGGGACAGGGGCACTGAAGCTTTCTTT CASSFSRDRGTEAFF
TRBJ2-1 TRBV3-1 TRBD2 many TGTGCCAGCAGCCAAGGGACTAGCGCTGACAATGAGCAGTTCTTC CASSQGTSADNEQFF
TRBJ2-7 TRBV20-1 NA many TGCAGTGCTAATGACGGGAATCATTACGAGCAGTACTTC CSANDGNHYEQYF
TRBJ1-2 TRBV3-1 TRBD1 NA TGTGCCAGCACCCTAGGACAGGGGGCGAACTATGGCTACACCTTC CASTLGQGANYGYTF
TRBJ2-2 TRBV2 TRBD2 NA TGTACCAGCTGTCCCGGGACTAGCGGGATAGGTTTATCCGGGGAGCTGTTTTTT CTSCPGTSGIGLSGELFF
TRBJ2-7 TRBV6-1 NA many TGTGCCAGCAGTAAGAGAAACCCCCAAGAGCAGTACTTC CASSKRNPQEQYF
TRBJ2-3 TRBV10-2 NA NA TGCGCCAGCAGTGTGGGGACAAGGTCCTCAGATACGCAGTATTTT CASSVGTRSSDTQYF
TRBJ2-3 TRBV20-1 TRBD2 many TGCTCCCTGATCCCAGCGGGGGGCACAGATACGCAGTATTTT CSLIPAGGTDTQYF
TRBJ1-1 TRBV7-9 NA many TGTGCCAGCAGCTTAGCGGGGCCGAACACTGAAGCTTTCTTT CASSLAGPNTEAFF
TRBJ2-5 TRBV15 NA many TGTGCCACCAGCAGAGATCGCAGCGGACGGACTCAAGAGACCCAGTACTTC CATSRDRSGRTQETQYF
TRBJ2-1 TRBV12-3/TRBV12-4 TRBD1 many TGTGCCAGCAGTACCGGGACAGGGGATTACAATGAGCAGTTCTTC CASSTGTGDYNEQFF
TRBJ1-6 TRBV3-1 NA many TGTGCCAGCAGCCAAGTAGGGGATTCGCCCCTCCACTTT CASSQVGDSPLHF
TRBJ2-2 TRBV6-5 TRBD2 many TGTGCCAGCAGTTACGCGGGAGGGCTGAACACCGGGGAGCTGTTTTTT CASSYAGGLNTGELFF
TRBJ2-7 TRBV29-1 TRBD2 many TGCAGCGTTGTACTAACGGGAGGCCCCTACGAGCAGTACTTC CSVVLTGGPYEQYF
TRBJ1-6 TRBV6-1 NA many TGTGCCAGCAGGACATCCCCTAGCTCCTATAATTCACCCCTCCACTTT CASRTSPSSYNSPLHF
TRBJ2-7 TRBV6-5 NA few TGTGCCACACGACGGGAGCACGAGCAGTACTTC CATRREHEQYF
TRBJ2-2 TRBV3-1 NA few TGTGCCAGCAGCCCGCGACTAGACCACACCGGGGAGCTGTTTTTT CASSPRLDHTGELFF
TRBJ2-6 TRBV7-9 TRBD2 many TGTGCCAGCAGCCTCAGCGGGGGGGAAGTATCTGGGGCCAACGTCCTGACTTTC CASSLSGGEVSGANVLTF
TRBJ2-5 TRBV5-4 NA many TGTGCCAGCAGCTTGAGCCAGGGAGGACAGACCCAGTACTTC CASSLSQGGQTQYF
TRBJ2-3 TRBV5-1 TRBD2 many TGCGCCAGCAGCCCGGGACTAGCGGGATTAACAGATACGCAGTATTTT CASSPGLAGLTDTQYF
TRBJ2-7 TRBV12-3/TRBV12-4 NA many TGTGCCAGCAGTTTAACCGGGTATAGCGACGAGCAGTACTTC CASSLTGYSDEQYF
TRBJ1-5 TRBV6-1 TRBD1 many TGTGCCACCGGGACAGGGGTTTTTTATCCCCAGCATTTT CATGTGVFYPQHF
TRBJ2-2 TRBV5-1 NA many TGCGCCAGCAGCTTAGAACAGAACCTGATTGACACCGGGGAGCTGTTTTTT CASSLEQNLIDTGELFF
TRBJ2-4 TRBV10-2 NA many TGCGCCAGCAGCAGATGGGTAGCCAAAAACATTCAGTACTTC CASSRWVAKNIQYF
TRBJ1-5 TRBV4-1 TRBD1 few TGCGCCAGCAGCCAAGACCCGGGACAGGTCTATCAGCCCCAGCATTTT CASSQDPGQVYQPQHF
TRBJ1-1 TRBV5-1 NA many TGCGCCAGCAGCTTGGGCAGCTCAGGGAACACTGAAGCTTTCTTT CASSLGSSGNTEAFF
TRBJ1-2 TRBV2 NA NA TGTGCCAGCAGTTTTATAAACAGGAGCACTAACTATGGCTACCCCTTC CASSFINRSTNYGYPF
TRBJ1-5 TRBV28 TRBD1 many TGTGCCAGCGGCGCCACGACAGGGAAGGGCAATCAGCCCCAGCATTTT CASGATTGKGNQPQHF
TRBJ1-1 TRBV4-1 NA many TGCGCCAGCAGCCAGGCACTGCGTCGGGCTCCTGAAGCTTTCTTT CASSQALRRAPEAFF
TRBJ2-3 TRBV7-3 NA many TGTGCCAGCTCCCTTACGATCCTTGCAACAGATACGCAGTATTTT CASSLTILATDTQYF
TRBJ2-2 TRBV11-2 TRBD1 NA TGTGCCAGCAGAAGGACCGGGACAGGGCTCCCCCCGAACACCGGGGAGCTGTTTTTT CASRRTGTGLPPNTGELFF
TRBJ1-1 TRBV12-3/TRBV12-4 NA many TGTGCCACACGAGTAAGGAGCGACACTGAAGCTTTCTTT CATRVRSDTEAFF
TRBJ2-7 TRBV7-9 NA many TGTGCCAGCAGCGGAGGCCCCTACGAGCAGTACTTC CASSGGPYEQYF
TRBJ2-1 TRBV11-1 TRBD2 NA TGTGCCAGCAGCTCAGTATTATCTAGCGGCGGGACCTTCAATGAGCAGTTCTTC CASSSVLSSGGTFNEQFF
TRBJ2-3 TRBV12-3/TRBV12-4 NA many TGTGCCAGCAGTTTCCCCAGGGGCAGTTTTAGAAGCACAGATACGCAGTATTTT CASSFPRGSFRSTDTQYF
TRBJ1-1 TRBV10-3 NA many TGTGCCATCAGTGTGTGGGGGGGTGACACTGAAGCTTTCTTT CAISVWGGDTEAFF